This TCR beta chain was identified in a study of T cell responses to AZD1222 COVID-19 vaccine. Method: immunoSEQ multiplex PCR; TCRdb's copy keeps in-frame clones and lacks some. The sample shows over 150,000 clones, about 88% of them seen only once. The sequence was obtained from an adult in good health. Material: peripheral blood, obtained on day 0 of AZD1222 vaccination.

As DNA, the CDR3 is TGTGCCAGCAGCTCGACAGCTAATAATTCACCCCTCCACTTT. Translated, it gives CASSSTANNSPLHF. This chain uses TRBV7-2 with TRBJ1-6; D perhaps matches TRBD1 (5 bases). The CDR3 runs 14 residues. Germline V gene data show CDR1 as SGHTA and CDR2 as FQGNSA. Between the trimmed V and J ends, which lost 4 bases and 5 bases, there was a span of 9 bases.